These 25 T cell receptor beta chains share one sample of origin, sequenced in a study of cytomegalovirus exposure and HLA in healthy donors. 60 Vbeta and 13 Jbeta primers were used in PCR. Produced via immunoSEQ multiplex PCR; TCRdb's table is partial and in-frame only. Of about 180,000 clones listed, roughly 80% are singletons. The specimen sequenced was PBMCs. These receptors were collected from a man in his forties in good health and CMV-seronegative.

This clone turned up a few times. This chain connects TRBV5-4 to TRBJ2-5; perhaps TRBD1 as D (6 bases). V was cut by 3 bases and J by 1 base, with 10 bases left in between. Germline-derived CDR1 and CDR2 are SGHNT and YYREEE (reference sequence). The CDR3 length is 14 residues. As DNA, the CDR3 is TGTGCCAGCAGCTCCACAGGGACCCAAGAGACCCAGTACTTC. Protein: CASSSTGTQETQYF.

The CDR3 DNA reads TGTGCCAGCAGCCAACAGCGCAGGAGGAATGAGCAGTTCTTC. It yields the protein CASSQQRRRNEQFF. The chain couples TRBV14 to TRBJ2-1; D may be TRBD2 (5 bases). The V end lost 2 bases, the J end lost 7 bases, and 12 bases lay between the germline ends. The CDR3 sequence is 14 residues long. Germline loops: CDR1 SGHDN, CDR2 FVKESK.

The chain carries TRBV9 and TRBJ2-7; TRBD1 matches 10 bases. Per the germline V gene, CDR1 is SGDLS and CDR2 is YYNGEE. V shed 3 bases and J 5 bases; nucleotides not matched to a gene: 11. This CDR3 spans 16 amino acids. The DNA for the CDR3 is TGTGCCAGCAGCGGCAGGACAGGGGGATTCCGTGACGAGCAGTACTTC. Amino acid sequence: CASSGRTGGFRDEQYF.

This clone was detected a few times. This chain links TRBV5-8 with TRBJ2-7; 10 nucleotides line up with TRBD2. Trimming removed 0 bases from V and 0 bases from J; junction bases left unmatched: 3. The germline CDR1 and CDR2 sequences are SGHTS and YDEGEE. CDR3 length equals 16 residues. The chain's CDR3 is CASSLASGRPSYEQYF. CDR3 coding DNA: TGTGCCAGCAGCTTGGCTAGCGGGAGACCCTCCTACGAGCAGTACTTC.

The CDR3, as DNA: TGCAGCGTTGCGTCGGACAGTTTCAATGAGCAGTTCTTC. Translated: CSVASDSFNEQFF. The chain employs TRBV29-1 and TRBJ2-1; maybe TRBD1 (6 bases). The V gene lost 4 bases and the J gene lost 6 bases, with 13 bases spanning the gap. Germline-derived CDR1 and CDR2 are SQVTM and ANQGSEA. The CDR3 sequence is 13 residues long.

The chain is built from TRBV12-5 and TRBJ2-7, with D perhaps matching TRBD1 (5 bases). Germline-derived CDR1 and CDR2 are LGHNT and FRNRAP. The CDR3 covers 13 residues. V was clipped by 2 bases and J by 1 base, with 6 bases between them. The CDR3 reads CASGLQGSYEQYF. DNA of the CDR3: TGTGCTAGTGGTTTGCAGGGATCCTACGAGCAGTACTTC.

The V and J genes are TRBV19 and TRBJ1-3; 7 nucleotides match TRBD1. The CDR3 covers 16 residues. Trimming at V came to 4 bases and at J to 0 bases, leaving 6 bases not matched to a gene. Germline V gene data show CDR1 as LNHDA and CDR2 as SQIVND (reference sequence). In nucleotides, the CDR3 is TGTGCCAGTAGTAGGTCGACAGGGAGCTCTGGAAACACCATATATTTT. Its protein product is CASSRSTGSSGNTIYF. Full variable domain (outside the CDR3, taken from reference TRBV19 and TRBJ1-3): DGGITQSPKYLFRKEGQNVTLSCEQNLNHDAMYWYRQDPGQGLRLIYYSQIVNDFQKGDIAEGYSVSREKKESFPLTVTSAQKNPTAFYLCASSRSTGSSGNTIYFGEGSWLTVV.

V and J are TRBV7-9 and TRBJ2-5, with TRBD2 matching 9 bases. The V and J ends lost 4 bases and 3 bases, in that order; junction bases with no gene match: 3. The CDR3 has 14 residues. Germline CDR1 is SEHNR and CDR2 is FQNEAQ (reference sequence). CDR3 coding DNA: TGTGCCAGCAGCTCTCGGACTAGCGAAGAGACCCAGTACTTC. Its translation: CASSSRTSEETQYF.

This clone has just one count. V usage is TRBV6-4 and J usage is TRBJ2-2; unclear D gene. V was trimmed by 3 bases and J by 6 bases, leaving 5 bases between them. The CDR3 extends over 12 amino acids. The germline V gene has CDR1 MRHNA and CDR2 SNTAGT. The CDR3 loop reads CASSDPPGELFF. Here the CDR3 DNA reads TGTGCCAGCAGTGATCCTCCCGGGGAGCTGTTTTTT.

The chain links TRBV6-4 to TRBJ2-2; 11 positions agree with TRBD2. Per germline, CDR1 MRHNA and CDR2 SNTAGT. The CDR3 sequence is 14 residues long. V lost 4 bases to trimming and J lost 7 bases; unmatched junction nucleotides: 2. This CDR3 is CASSGLAGIGELFF. The CDR3, as DNA: TGTGCCAGCAGTGGACTAGCGGGGATCGGGGAGCTGTTTTTT.

The chain has TRBV27 and TRBJ1-5, with D possibly TRBD1 on 5 matching bases. The germline V and J ends were trimmed by 1 base and 0 bases, with 7 bases remaining between them. The germline gives CDR1 MNHEY, CDR2 SMNVEV (reference sequence). This CDR3 is built from 15 residues. The CDR3 sequence is CASSLWGVSNQPQHF. CDR3 DNA sequence: TGTGCCAGCAGTTTATGGGGGGTTAGCAATCAGCCCCAGCATTTT.

This clone was picked up one time. The chain carries TRBV7-9 and TRBJ2-6, with D tentatively TRBD1 (6 bases). Trimming cost V 6 bases and J 2 bases, with 20 bases left between them. This CDR3 has 18 residues. Germline loops: CDR1 SEHNR, CDR2 FQNEAQ (reference sequence). The CDR3 sequence: CASSQIATGTPGANVLTF. In DNA form, the CDR3 reads TGTGCCAGCAGTCAAATAGCCACAGGGACCCCTGGGGCCAACGTCCTGACTTTC.

The chain combines TRBV6-1 with TRBJ2-3, with D maybe TRBD1 (7 bases). This CDR3 contains 14 residues. The germline CDR1 and CDR2 sequences are MNHNS and SASEGT. Trimming shortened V by 5 bases and J by 6 bases, and 15 bases separated the two germline ends. As DNA, the CDR3 is TGTGCCAGCAGTCGACGGACAGGAGGGGATACGCAGTATTTT. Amino acids: CASSRRTGGDTQYF.

The chain couples TRBV2 to TRBJ2-1, with 11 bases aligning to TRBD1. The CDR3 is 13 residues long. The V and J ends lost 7 bases and 8 bases, in that order; junction bases with no gene match: 4. Per germline, CDR1 SNHLY and CDR2 FYNNEI. The CDR3 bases are TGTGCCAGCAAGGGACAGGGGGTTCATGAGCAGTTCTTC. Its protein is CASKGQGVHEQFF.

The J gene is TRBJ2-5, the V gene TRBV5-6, with D possibly TRBD2 on 6 matching bases. The V gene lost 4 bases and the J gene lost 2 bases, with 12 bases spanning the gap. CDR1 is SGHDT, CDR2 YYEEEE, per germline. The CDR3 has 14 amino acids. The chain's CDR3 is CASSDTRGQETQYF. The CDR3 bases are TGTGCCAGCAGCGACACGCGGGGACAAGAGACCCAGTACTTC.

In this sample, this clone turned up a few times. The chain has TRBV12-5 and TRBJ1-4; 12 bases are shared with TRBD1. V shed 4 bases, J shed 4 bases, and the junction held 19 bases outside the gene matches. The CDR3 contains 21 residues. The germline CDR1 and CDR2 sequences are LGHNT and FRNRAP. The CDR3 loop reads CASGYPPGTGGPLGDNEKLFF. CDR3 DNA: TGTGCTAGTGGTTACCCCCCCGGGACAGGGGGCCCTCTGGGGGATAATGAAAAACTGTTTTTT.

The V and J genes are TRBV4-1 and TRBJ1-2, with TRBD1 identical over 8 bases. Germline V CDR1 and CDR2: MGHRA, YSYEKL. The CDR3 totals 19 residues. The trim removed 5 bases at V and 4 bases at J, leaving 21 bases unmatched. CDR3 bases: TGCGCCAGCAGCTCACCCCTGAGTGGGACAGGCGGCAGAGGCTATGGCTACACCTTC. Protein: CASSSPLSGTGGRGYGYTF.

This rearrangement joins TRBV2 to TRBJ2-5, with 11 bases that match TRBD2. Germline loops: CDR1 SNHLY, CDR2 FYNNEI. V lost 6 bases, J lost 2 bases, and 5 bases stayed unmatched. There are 15 residues in the CDR3. CDR3 nucleotides: TGTGCCAGCAGAAAGGGACTAGCGGAGCAAGAGACCCAGTACTTC. The encoded protein is CASRKGLAEQETQYF.

The gene calls are TRBV7-3 and TRBJ2-3; TRBD1 matches at 7 bases. Germline V gene lookup returns CDR1 SGHTA and CDR2 FQGTGA. There are 15 residues in the CDR3. V lost 5 bases, J lost 1 base, and 6 bases stayed unmatched. The CDR3 sequence: CASSPIGGRTDTQYF. As DNA, the CDR3 is TGTGCCAGCAGCCCTATAGGGGGCCGCACAGATACGCAGTATTTT.

CDR3 in amino acids: CASSLEQGRETQYF. In DNA form, the CDR3 reads TGTGCCAGCAGCTTGGAACAGGGGCGGGAGACCCAGTACTTC. The chain combines TRBV7-3 with TRBJ2-5, with 7 nucleotides matching TRBD1. The germline V gene encodes CDR1 SGHTA and CDR2 FQGTGA. Trimming cost V 3 bases and J 5 bases; bases outside gene matches: 6. This CDR3 is 14 amino acids long.

This clone was seen just once. The rearrangement uses TRBV7-2 and TRBJ2-2, with 9 bases identical to TRBD1. Trimming took 5 bases from V and 1 from J; bases not matched to a gene: 5. Germline CDR1 is SGHTA and CDR2 is FQGNSA. The CDR3 is made up of 16 amino acids. In DNA form, the CDR3 reads TGTGCCAGCAGCGTCTACAGGGGGCTGAACACCGGGGAGCTGTTTTTT. Protein sequence: CASSVYRGLNTGELFF.

The genes are TRBV5-1 and TRBJ1-1; 10 bases fit TRBD1. Germline trimming cut 3 bases from V and 8 bases from J; bases unmatched to any gene: 7. Germline CDR1 reads SGHRS; CDR2 reads YFSETQ. The CDR3 has 14 amino acids. The CDR3 sequence is CASSSTGGPGEAFF. CDR3 in DNA: TGCGCCAGCAGCTCGACAGGGGGCCCTGGGGAAGCTTTCTTT.

The CDR3 DNA follows: TGTGCCATCAGTGAGTCCGTTAGCGGGGCCACAGATACGCAGTATTTT. Amino acids: CAISESVSGATDTQYF. J is TRBJ2-3 and V is TRBV10-3; 8 bases map to TRBD2. V shed 0 bases, J shed 2 bases, and the junction held 4 bases outside the gene matches. Germline-derived CDR1 and CDR2 are ENHRY and SYGVKD. The CDR3 contains 16 residues.

This clone was seen only a few times. The genes are TRBV10-1 and TRBJ2-5; 7 nucleotides line up with TRBD1. V lost 6 bases and J lost 1; bases outside the gene matches: 2. Germline V gives CDR1 WNHNN, CDR2 SYGVQD (reference sequence). The CDR3 sequence is 13 residues long. CDR3 in amino acids: CASSGTVQETQYF. The CDR3, as DNA: TGCGCCAGCAGCGGGACAGTCCAAGAGACCCAGTACTTC.

CDR3 sequence: CASSQDNRGDEQYF. The DNA for the CDR3 is TGCGCCAGCAGCCAAGACAACCGTGGAGACGAGCAGTACTTC. The rearrangement links TRBV4-3 to TRBJ2-7; unclear D gene. The CDR3 length is 14 residues. V gave up 0 bases and J gave up 5 bases, with 11 bases separating them. The germline gives CDR1 LGHNA, CDR2 YSLEER.